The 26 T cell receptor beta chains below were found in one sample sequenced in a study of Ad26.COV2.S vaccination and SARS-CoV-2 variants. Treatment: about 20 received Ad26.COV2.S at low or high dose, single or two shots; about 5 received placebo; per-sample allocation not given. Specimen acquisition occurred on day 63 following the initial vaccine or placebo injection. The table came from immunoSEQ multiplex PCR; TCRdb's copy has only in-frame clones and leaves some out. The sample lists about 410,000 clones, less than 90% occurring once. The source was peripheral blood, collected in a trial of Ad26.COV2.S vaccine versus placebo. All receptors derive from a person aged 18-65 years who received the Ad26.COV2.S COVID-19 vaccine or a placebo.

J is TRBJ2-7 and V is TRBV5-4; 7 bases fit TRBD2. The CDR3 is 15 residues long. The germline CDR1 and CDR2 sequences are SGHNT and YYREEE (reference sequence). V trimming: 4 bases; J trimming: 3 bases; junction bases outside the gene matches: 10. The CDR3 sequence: CASSPVGRDGYEQYF. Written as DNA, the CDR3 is TGTGCCAGCAGCCCCGTGGGGAGGGACGGCTACGAGCAGTACTTC. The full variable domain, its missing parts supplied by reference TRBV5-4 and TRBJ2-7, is ETGVTQSPTHLIKTRGQQVTLRCSSQSGHNTVSWYQQALGQGPQFIFQYYREEENGRGNFPPRFSGLQFPNYSSELNVNALELDDSALYLCASSPVGRDGYEQYFGPGTRLTVT.

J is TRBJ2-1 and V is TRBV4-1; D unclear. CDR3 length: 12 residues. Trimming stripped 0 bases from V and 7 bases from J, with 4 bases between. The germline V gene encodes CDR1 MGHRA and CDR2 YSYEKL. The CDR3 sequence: CASSQDLNEQFF. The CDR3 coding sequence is TGCGCCAGCAGCCAAGATCTTAATGAGCAGTTCTTC.

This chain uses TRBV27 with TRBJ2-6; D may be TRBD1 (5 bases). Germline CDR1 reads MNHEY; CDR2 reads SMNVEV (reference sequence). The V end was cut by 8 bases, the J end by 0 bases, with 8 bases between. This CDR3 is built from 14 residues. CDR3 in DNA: TGTGCCAGCGGCAGGGTCTCTGGGGCCAACGTCCTGACTTTC. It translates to CASGRVSGANVLTF.

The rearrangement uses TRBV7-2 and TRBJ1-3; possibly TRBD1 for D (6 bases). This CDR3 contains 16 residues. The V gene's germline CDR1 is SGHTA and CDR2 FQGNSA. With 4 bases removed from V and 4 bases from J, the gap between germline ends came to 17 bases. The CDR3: CASSSSFGTPGNTIYF. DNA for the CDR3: TGTGCCAGCAGCTCTTCTTTCGGGACACCGGGAAACACCATATATTTT.

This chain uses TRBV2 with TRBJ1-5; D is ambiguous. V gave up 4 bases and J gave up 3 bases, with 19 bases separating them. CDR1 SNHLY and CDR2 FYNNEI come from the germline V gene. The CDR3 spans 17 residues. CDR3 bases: TGTGCCAGCAGTGGGATAAGGGTCCAAAAAGACAATCAGCCCCAGCATTTT. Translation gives CASSGIRVQKDNQPQHF.

The CDR3 DNA reads as TGTGCCAGCAGCTTTTTTGTCGGGACTAGCGGCTTGAATGAGCAGTTCTTC. This gives the protein CASSFFVGTSGLNEQFF. This chain links TRBV7-9 with TRBJ2-1; 11 bases fit TRBD2. J lost 7 bases, V lost 3 bases, and 11 bases had no gene match. Per the germline V gene, CDR1 is SEHNR and CDR2 is FQNEAQ (reference sequence). The CDR3 sequence is 17 residues long.

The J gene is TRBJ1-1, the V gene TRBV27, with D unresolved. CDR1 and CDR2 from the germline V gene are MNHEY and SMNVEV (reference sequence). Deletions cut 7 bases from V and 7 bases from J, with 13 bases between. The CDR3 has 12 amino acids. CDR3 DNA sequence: TGTGCCAGCAAACCCCCCTCGGGTGAAGCTTTCTTT. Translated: CASKPPSGEAFF.

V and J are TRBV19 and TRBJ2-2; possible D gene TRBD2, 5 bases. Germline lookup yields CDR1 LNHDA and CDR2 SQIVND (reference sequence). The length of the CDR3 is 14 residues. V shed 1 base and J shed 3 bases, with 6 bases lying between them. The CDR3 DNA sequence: TGTGCCAGTAGTATAGTTAGCGACACCGGGGAGCTGTTTTTT. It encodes CASSIVSDTGELFF.

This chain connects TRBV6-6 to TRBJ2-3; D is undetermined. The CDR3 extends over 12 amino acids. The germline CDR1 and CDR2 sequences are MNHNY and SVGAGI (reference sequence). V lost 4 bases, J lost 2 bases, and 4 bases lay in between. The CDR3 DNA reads TGTGCCAGCAGTTCCTCCACAGATACGCAGTATTTT. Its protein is CASSSSTDTQYF.

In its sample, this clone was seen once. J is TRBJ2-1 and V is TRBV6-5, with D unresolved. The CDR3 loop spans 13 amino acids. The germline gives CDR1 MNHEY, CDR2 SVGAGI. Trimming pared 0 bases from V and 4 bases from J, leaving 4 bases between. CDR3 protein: CASSYSPYNEQFF. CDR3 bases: TGTGCCAGCAGTTACTCTCCTTACAATGAGCAGTTCTTC.

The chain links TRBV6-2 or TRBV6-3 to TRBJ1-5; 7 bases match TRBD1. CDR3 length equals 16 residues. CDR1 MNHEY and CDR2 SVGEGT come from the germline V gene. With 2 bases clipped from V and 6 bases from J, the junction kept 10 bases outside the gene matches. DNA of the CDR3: TGTGCCAGCAGTTACGCCCCCGACAGGGCGCCTCAGCCCCAGCATTTT. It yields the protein CASSYAPDRAPQPQHF.

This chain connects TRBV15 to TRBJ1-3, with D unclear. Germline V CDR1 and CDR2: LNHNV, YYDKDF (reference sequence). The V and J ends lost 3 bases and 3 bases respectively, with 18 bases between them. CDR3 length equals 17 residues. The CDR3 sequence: CATSRVSGSPFGNTIYF. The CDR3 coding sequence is TGTGCCACCAGCAGGGTCTCCGGCTCACCTTTTGGAAACACCATATATTTT.

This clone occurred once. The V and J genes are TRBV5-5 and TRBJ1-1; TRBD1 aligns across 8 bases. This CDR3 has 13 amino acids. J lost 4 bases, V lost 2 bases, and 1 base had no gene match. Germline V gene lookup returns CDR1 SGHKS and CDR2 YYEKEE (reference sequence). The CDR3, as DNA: TGTGCCAGCAGCTTTCAGGGGGCCACTGAAGCTTTCTTT. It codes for CASSFQGATEAFF.

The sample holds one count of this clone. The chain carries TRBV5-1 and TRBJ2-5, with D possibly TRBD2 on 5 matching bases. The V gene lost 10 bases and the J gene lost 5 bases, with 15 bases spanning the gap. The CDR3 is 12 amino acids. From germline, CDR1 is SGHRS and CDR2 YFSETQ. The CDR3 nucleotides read TGCGCCTCCCGGGATAGGCCTGAGACCCAGTACTTC. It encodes CASRDRPETQYF.

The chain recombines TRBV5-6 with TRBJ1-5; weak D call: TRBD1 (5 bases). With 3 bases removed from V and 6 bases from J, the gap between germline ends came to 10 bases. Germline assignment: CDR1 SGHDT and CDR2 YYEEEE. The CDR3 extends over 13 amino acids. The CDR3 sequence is CASSSTGVQPQHF. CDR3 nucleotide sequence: TGTGCCAGCAGCTCAACGGGGGTTCAGCCCCAGCATTTT.

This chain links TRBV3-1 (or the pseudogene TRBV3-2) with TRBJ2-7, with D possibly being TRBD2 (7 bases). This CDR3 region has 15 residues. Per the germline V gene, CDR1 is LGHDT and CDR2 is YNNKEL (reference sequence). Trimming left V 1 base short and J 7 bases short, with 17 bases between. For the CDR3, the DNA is TGTGCCAGCAGCCAAGTAGGAGGGGGGGCGTGGGAGCAGTACTTC. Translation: CASSQVGGGAWEQYF.

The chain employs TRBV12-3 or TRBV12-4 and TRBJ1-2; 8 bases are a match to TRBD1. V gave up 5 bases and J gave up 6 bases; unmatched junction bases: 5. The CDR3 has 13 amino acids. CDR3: CASSRGQADGYTF. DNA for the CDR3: TGTGCCAGCAGTAGGGGACAGGCTGATGGCTACACCTTC.

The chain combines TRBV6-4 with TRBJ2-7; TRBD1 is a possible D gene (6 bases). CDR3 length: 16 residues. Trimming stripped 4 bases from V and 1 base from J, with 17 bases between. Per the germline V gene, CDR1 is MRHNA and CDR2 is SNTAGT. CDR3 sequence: CASSGPGLGGSYEQYF. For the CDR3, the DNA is TGTGCCAGCAGTGGTCCCGGGCTAGGGGGATCCTACGAGCAGTACTTC.

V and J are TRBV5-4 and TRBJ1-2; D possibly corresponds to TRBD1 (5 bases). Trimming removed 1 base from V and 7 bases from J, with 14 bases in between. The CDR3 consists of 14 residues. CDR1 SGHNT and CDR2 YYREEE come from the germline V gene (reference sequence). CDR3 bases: TGTGCCAGCAGCTTGATCGGGCAGGGCTTTGGCTACACCTTC. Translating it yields CASSLIGQGFGYTF. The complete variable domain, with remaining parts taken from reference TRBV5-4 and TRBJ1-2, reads ETGVTQSPTHLIKTRGQQVTLRCSSQSGHNTVSWYQQALGQGPQFIFQYYREEENGRGNFPPRFSGLQFPNYSSELNVNALELDDSALYLCASSLIGQGFGYTFGSGTRLTVV.

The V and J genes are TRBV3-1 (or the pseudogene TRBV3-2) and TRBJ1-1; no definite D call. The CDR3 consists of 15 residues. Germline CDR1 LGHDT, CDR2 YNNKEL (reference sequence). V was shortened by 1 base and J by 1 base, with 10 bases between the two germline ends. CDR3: CASSQAWRGNTEAFF. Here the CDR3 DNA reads TGTGCCAGCAGCCAAGCTTGGCGAGGGAACACTGAAGCTTTCTTT.

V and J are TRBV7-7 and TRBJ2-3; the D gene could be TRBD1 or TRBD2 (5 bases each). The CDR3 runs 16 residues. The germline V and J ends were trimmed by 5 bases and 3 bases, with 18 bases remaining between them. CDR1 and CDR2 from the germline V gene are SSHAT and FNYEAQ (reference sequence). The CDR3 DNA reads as TGTGCCAGCAGCCCCACTGCCGGGACCAATACAGATACGCAGTATTTT. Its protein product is CASSPTAGTNTDTQYF.

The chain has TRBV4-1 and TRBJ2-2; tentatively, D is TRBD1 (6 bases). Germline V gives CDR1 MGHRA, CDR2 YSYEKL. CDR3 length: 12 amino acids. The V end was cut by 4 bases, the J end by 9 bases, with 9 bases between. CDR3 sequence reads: CASSLQGRELFF. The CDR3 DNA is TGCGCCAGCAGCCTACAGGGTAGGGAGCTGTTTTTT.

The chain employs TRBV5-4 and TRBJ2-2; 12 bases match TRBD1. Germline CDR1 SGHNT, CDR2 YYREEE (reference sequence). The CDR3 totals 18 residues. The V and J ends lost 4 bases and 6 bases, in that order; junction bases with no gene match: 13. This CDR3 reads CASSPGQGALIFPGELFF. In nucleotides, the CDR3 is TGTGCCAGCAGCCCGGGACAGGGGGCGCTTATTTTTCCCGGGGAGCTGTTTTTT.

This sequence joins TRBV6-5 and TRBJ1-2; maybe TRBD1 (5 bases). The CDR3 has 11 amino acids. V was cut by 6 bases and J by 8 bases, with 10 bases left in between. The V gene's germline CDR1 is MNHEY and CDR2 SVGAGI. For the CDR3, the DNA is TGTGCCAGCAGCCAGGGATTAGGCTACACCTTC. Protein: CASSQGLGYTF.

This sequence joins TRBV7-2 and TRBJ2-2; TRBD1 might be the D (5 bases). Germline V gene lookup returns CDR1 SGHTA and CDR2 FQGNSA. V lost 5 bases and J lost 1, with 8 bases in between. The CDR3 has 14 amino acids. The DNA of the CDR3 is TGTGCCAGCAGCACAGGCCGGAACACCGGGGAGCTGTTTTTT. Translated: CASSTGRNTGELFF.

CDR3 loop: CSARAWAEQFF. For the CDR3, the DNA is TGCAGTGCTAGAGCGTGGGCCGAGCAGTTCTTC. The chain recombines TRBV20-1 with TRBJ2-1, with D unresolved. With 1 base removed from V and 10 bases from J, the gap between germline ends came to 8 bases. Per germline, CDR1 DFQATT and CDR2 SNEGSKA (reference sequence). CDR3 length: 11 residues.